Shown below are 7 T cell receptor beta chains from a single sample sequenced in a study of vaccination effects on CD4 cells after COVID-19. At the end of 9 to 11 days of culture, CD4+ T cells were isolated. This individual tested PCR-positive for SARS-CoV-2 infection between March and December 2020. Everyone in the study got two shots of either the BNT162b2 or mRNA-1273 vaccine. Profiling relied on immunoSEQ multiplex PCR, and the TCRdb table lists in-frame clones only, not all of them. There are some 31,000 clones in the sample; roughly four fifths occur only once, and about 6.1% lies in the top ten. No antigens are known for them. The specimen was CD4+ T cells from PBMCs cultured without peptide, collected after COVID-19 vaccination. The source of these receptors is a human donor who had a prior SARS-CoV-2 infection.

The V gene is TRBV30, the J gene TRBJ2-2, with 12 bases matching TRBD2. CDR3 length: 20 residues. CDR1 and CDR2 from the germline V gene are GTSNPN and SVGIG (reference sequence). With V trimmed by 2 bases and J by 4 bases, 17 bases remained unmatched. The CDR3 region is CAWSTGWASGRADSTGELFF. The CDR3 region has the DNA TGTGCCTGGAGTACGGGCTGGGCTAGCGGGAGGGCCGATTCCACCGGGGAGCTGTTTTTT. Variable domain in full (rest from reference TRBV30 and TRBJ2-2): SQTIHQWPATLVQPVGSPLSLECTVEGTSNPNLYWYRQAAGRGLQLLFYSVGIGQISSEVPQNLSASRPQDRQFILSSKKLLLSDSGFYLCAWSTGWASGRADSTGELFFGEGSRLTVL.

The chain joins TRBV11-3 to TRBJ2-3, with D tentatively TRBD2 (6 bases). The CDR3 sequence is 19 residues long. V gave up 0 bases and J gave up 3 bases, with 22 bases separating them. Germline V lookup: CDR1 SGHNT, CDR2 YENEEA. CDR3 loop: CASSLDSPSGRRPTDTQYF. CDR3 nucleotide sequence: TGTGCCAGCAGCTTAGATTCCCCCAGCGGGCGACGGCCGACAGATACGCAGTATTTT. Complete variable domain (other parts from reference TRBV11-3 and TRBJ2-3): EAGVVQSPRYKIIEKKQPVAFWCNPISGHNTLYWYLQNLGQGPELLIRYENEEAVDDSQLPKDRFSAERLKGVDSTLKIQPAELGDSAVYLCASSLDSPSGRRPTDTQYFGPGTRLTVL.

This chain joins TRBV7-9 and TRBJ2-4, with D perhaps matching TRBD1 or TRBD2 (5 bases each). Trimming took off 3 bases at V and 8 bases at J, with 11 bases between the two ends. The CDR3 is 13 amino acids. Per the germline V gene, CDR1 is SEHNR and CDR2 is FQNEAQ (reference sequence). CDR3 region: CASSLVGTDIQYF. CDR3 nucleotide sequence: TGTGCCAGCAGCTTGGTAGGGACGGACATTCAGTACTTC.

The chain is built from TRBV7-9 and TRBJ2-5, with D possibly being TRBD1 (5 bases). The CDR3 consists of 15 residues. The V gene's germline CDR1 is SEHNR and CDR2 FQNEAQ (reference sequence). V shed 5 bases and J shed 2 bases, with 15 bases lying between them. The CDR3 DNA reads TGTGCCAGCAGCCCACAGGACCGTGGGCAAGAGACCCAGTACTTC. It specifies CASSPQDRGQETQYF.

The CDR3, as DNA: TGCGCCAGCAGCTTGGGTGATTATAGCAATCAGCCCCAGCATTTT. It yields the protein CASSLGDYSNQPQHF. The V call is TRBV5-1, the J call TRBJ1-5; D not resolved. Germline V gene sequence: CDR1 SGHRS, CDR2 YFSETQ. V was shortened by 0 bases and J by 0 bases, with 7 bases between the two germline ends. CDR3 length: 15 residues.

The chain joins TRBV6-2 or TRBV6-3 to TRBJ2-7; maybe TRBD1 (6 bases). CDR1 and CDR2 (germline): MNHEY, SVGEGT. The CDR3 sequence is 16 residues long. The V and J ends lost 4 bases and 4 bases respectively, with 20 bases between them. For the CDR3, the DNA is TGTGCCAGCAGTTCCGTCCTCCGTCAGGGGAAATACGAGCAGTACTTC. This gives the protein CASSSVLRQGKYEQYF.

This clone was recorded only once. The CDR3 reads CASSQTGVYEQYF. In nucleotides, the CDR3 is TGTGCCAGCAGCCAAACAGGGGTCTACGAGCAGTACTTC. The rearrangement links TRBV5-8 to TRBJ2-7; TRBD1 matches at 7 bases. CDR3 length equals 13 residues. Germline-derived CDR1 and CDR2 are SGHTS and YDEGEE. The V gene end was trimmed by 4 bases and the J gene end by 3 bases; junction bases not matched to a gene: 4.